The 26 T cell receptor beta chains reported below all come from one sample, sequenced in a study of blood T cells in healthy people across ages. A second about 6 to 12 cycle PCR used barcoded and J-beta primers. TCRdb called the 5' RACE reads again in MiXCR, with one record for every CDR3 protein. The sample records about 1 million distinct CDR3 sequences, around 45% being singletons. Sequencing was done on a sample of blood. The receptors were sampled from a woman aged 60-75 years in good health.

The table lists this clonotype with a few counts. The V call is TRBV18, the J call TRBJ2-1; 10 bases align to TRBD2. Germline V gene data show CDR1 as KGHSH and CDR2 as LQKENI. This CDR3 is built from 15 residues. The V segment lost 3 bases and the J segment 9 bases; nucleotides outside the gene matches: 8. In nucleotides, the CDR3 is TGTGCCAGCTCACCTGGGCTAGCGGGAGTAAGTGAGCAGTTCTTC. Amino acid sequence: CASSPGLAGVSEQFF.

This clonotype was seen a handful of times. The chain carries TRBV20-1 and TRBJ2-3, with D possibly matching TRBD2 (6 bases). The V gene's germline CDR1 is DFQATT and CDR2 SNEGSKA (reference sequence). Trimming left V 0 bases short and J 0 bases short, with 10 bases between. The CDR3 totals 15 residues. The CDR3 DNA follows: TGCAGTGCTAGAGATTGGGGGGAGAGCACAGATACGCAGTATTTT. It is translated as CSARDWGESTDTQYF.

This clonotype was detected a few times. The rearrangement joins TRBV7-8 to TRBJ2-1, with 8 bases fitting TRBD2. Trimming at V came to 5 bases and at J to 9 bases, leaving 6 bases not matched to a gene. In germline, CDR1 is SGHVS, CDR2 FQNEAQ. There are 13 residues in the CDR3. CDR3 in DNA: TGTGCCAGCAGCCAGGTTCTAGCGGGTGAGCAGTTCTTC. Translation gives CASSQVLAGEQFF.

This rearrangement joins TRBV29-1 to TRBJ1-2, with D possibly TRBD1 on 5 matching bases. The CDR3 extends over 12 amino acids. Trimming cost V 8 bases and J 0 bases, with 10 bases left between them. The germline gives CDR1 SQVTM, CDR2 ANQGSEA. CDR3 in amino acids: CSCGGANYGYTF. In nucleotides, the CDR3 is TGCAGCTGTGGGGGAGCTAACTATGGCTACACCTTC.

In the case of this clonotype: This may be a read error, as it is one base from a much larger clone. This rearrangement joins TRBV3-1 to TRBJ2-4, with 8 bases lining up with TRBD2. With the DNA end fitting TRBJ2-7 better, the J assignment may be wrong. CDR3 length: 14 residues. Germline V gene lookup returns CDR1 LGHDT and CDR2 YNNKEL (reference sequence). The chain's CDR3 is CASRSGGPPYEQYF. CDR3 in DNA: TGTGCCAGCAGAAGCGGGGGACCACCGTACGAGCAGTACTTC.

In regard to this clonotype: The junction differs from germline at one of its ends, possibly a read error. CDR3 residues: CANSLGQSRQEQYF. CDR3 DNA sequence: TGTGCCAACAGCTTAGGGCAGTCGAGGCAAGAGCAGTACTTC. The V and J genes are TRBV7-2 and TRBJ2-5; D gene ambiguous. The germline CDR1 and CDR2 sequences are SGHTA and FQGNSA. The CDR3 has 14 residues.

This chain joins TRBV12-3 or TRBV12-4 and TRBJ1-3; D remains unclear. Trimming stripped 3 bases from V and 1 base from J, with 10 bases between. The CDR3 consists of 15 residues. DNA for the CDR3: TGTGCCAGCAGTTTCCCCAGAGCGTCTGGAAACACCATATATTTT. This encodes CASSFPRASGNTIYF.

The gene calls are TRBV2 and TRBJ2-7, with unresolved D. V lost 7 bases and J lost 2, with 12 bases in between. The CDR3 contains 13 residues. From germline, CDR1 is SNHLY and CDR2 FYNNEI. CDR3 coding DNA: TGTGCCAGCAAGTTCTACTCGACCTACGAGCAGTACTTC. It encodes CASKFYSTYEQYF. The complete variable domain, with remaining parts taken from reference TRBV2 and TRBJ2-7, reads EPEVTQTPSHQVTQMGQEVILRCVPISNHLYFYWYRQILGQKVEFLVSFYNNEISEKSEIFDDQFSVERPDGSNFTLKIRSTKLEDSAMYFCASKFYSTYEQYFGPGTRLTVT.

The V gene is TRBV7-2, the J gene TRBJ2-7; a possible D gene is TRBD2 (5 bases). V was pared by 0 bases and J by 3 bases, with 15 bases between. This CDR3 has 16 amino acids. Germline V gene data show CDR1 as SGHTA and CDR2 as FQGNSA. The CDR3 sequence is CASSLARRQEGYEQYF. For the CDR3, the DNA is TGTGCCAGCAGCTTAGCAAGGAGGCAGGAAGGCTACGAGCAGTACTTC. The full variable domain, completed using reference TRBV7-2 and TRBJ2-7, is GAGVSQSPSNKVTEKGKDVELRCDPISGHTALYWYRQSLGQGLEFLIYFQGNSAPDKSGLPSDRFSAERTGGSVSTLTIQRTQQEDSAVYLCASSLARRQEGYEQYFGPGTRLTVT.

For this clonotype: One junction end disagrees with the germline gene, perhaps due to a read error. The chain has TRBV2 and TRBJ2-5, with TRBD1 matching over 8 bases. This CDR3 spans 12 amino acids. Per the germline V gene, CDR1 is SNHLY and CDR2 is FYNNEI. This CDR3 is CASQGAAETQYF. In DNA form, the CDR3 reads TGTGCCAGCCAGGGGGCGGCAGAGACACAGTACTTC.

This rearrangement joins TRBV28 to TRBJ1-1, with D tentatively TRBD1 (5 bases). Trimming pared 8 bases from V and 0 bases from J, leaving 10 bases between. CDR1 and CDR2 from the germline V gene are MDHEN and SYDVKM. This CDR3 is built from 13 residues. CDR3 in amino acids: CASDGGLNTEAFF. CDR3 sequence (DNA): TGTGCCAGCGATGGGGGATTGAACACTGAAGCTTTCTTT.

V gene TRBV10-3 combines with J gene TRBJ2-5, with TRBD1 matching over 8 bases. The V and J ends lost 8 bases and 11 bases, in that order; junction bases with no gene match: 16. CDR3 size: 14 residues. Germline V lookup: CDR1 ENHRY, CDR2 SYGVKD. The DNA for the CDR3 is TGTGCCATCTCCGGGACAGGCCGATACAATGAGCAGTACTTC. Protein sequence: CAISGTGRYNEQYF.

The chain couples TRBV2 to TRBJ1-2; the D gene is possibly TRBD1 (6 bases). This CDR3 comprises 12 residues. Trimming took off 8 bases at V and 7 bases at J, with 14 bases between the two ends. Germline V gene lookup returns CDR1 SNHLY and CDR2 FYNNEI. CDR3 nucleotide sequence: TGTGCCAGCTATCGGGGGGCCGGTGGCTACACCTTC. Encoded protein: CASYRGAGGYTF. The full variable domain, with the rest looked up from reference TRBV2 and TRBJ1-2, is EPEVTQTPSHQVTQMGQEVILRCVPISNHLYFYWYRQILGQKVEFLVSFYNNEISEKSEIFDDQFSVERPDGSNFTLKIRSTKLEDSAMYFCASYRGAGGYTFGSGTRLTVV.

J is TRBJ2-3 and V is TRBV7-2; D remains unclear. V was trimmed by 5 bases and J by 8 bases, leaving 11 bases between them. Germline lookup yields CDR1 SGHTA and CDR2 FQGNSA. The CDR3 runs 12 residues. CDR3 coding DNA: TGTGCCAGCAGCCCGGAGATCGGTACGCAGTATTTT. As protein: CASSPEIGTQYF. The whole variable domain, remainder taken from reference TRBV7-2 and TRBJ2-3, is GAGVSQSPSNKVTEKGKDVELRCDPISGHTALYWYRQSLGQGLEFLIYFQGNSAPDKSGLPSDRFSAERTGGSVSTLTIQRTQQEDSAVYLCASSPEIGTQYFGPGTRLTVL.

This clonotype was counted once. The chain couples TRBV6-5 to TRBJ1-2, with a possible D match to TRBD1 (6 bases). Per germline, CDR1 MNHEY and CDR2 SVGAGI. CDR3 length: 16 amino acids. Trimming left V 7 bases short and J 4 bases short, with 22 bases between. DNA of the CDR3: TGTGCCAGCACCCTCGGCTCAGGGGCGCGCGGCTATGGCTACACCTTC. Translating gives CASTLGSGARGYGYTF.

The chain joins TRBV12-3 or TRBV12-4 to TRBJ2-1; D is uncertain. V lost 6 bases, J lost 10 bases, and 16 bases lay in between. CDR3 size: 13 residues. The CDR3 nucleotides read TGTGCCAGCAGACCCTTTATTAAGGACGAGCAGTTCTTC. As protein: CASRPFIKDEQFF.

The chain is built from TRBV28 and TRBJ2-7, with D tentatively TRBD2 (6 bases). Germline lookup yields CDR1 MDHEN and CDR2 SYDVKM. V was clipped by 6 bases and J by 3 bases, with 21 bases between them. The length of the CDR3 is 16 residues. CDR3 in DNA: TGTGCCAGCAGGGGCCTGGGACTTTCTATCCACTACGAGCAGTACTTC. Translated: CASRGLGLSIHYEQYF.

Details on this clonotype: Compared with germline, one end of the junction differs, possibly owing to a read error. The CDR3 loop reads CARSPPGSGTDTQYF. As DNA, the CDR3 is TGTGCCCGCAGCCCTCCGGGGTCAGGGACAGATACGCAGTATTTT. The gene calls are TRBV7-9 and TRBJ2-3, with D perhaps assigned TRBD1 or TRBD2 (5 bases each). The germline V gene encodes CDR1 SEHNR and CDR2 FQNEAQ (reference sequence). The CDR3 totals 15 residues.

This clonotype has a count of ten or more. The chain links TRBV7-3 to TRBJ2-7; D may match TRBD1 or TRBD2 (6 bases each). In germline, CDR1 is SGHTA, CDR2 FQGTGA. The CDR3 is made up of 15 amino acids. V shed 3 bases and J shed 0 bases, with 12 bases lying between them. CDR3 DNA sequence: TGTGCCAGCAGCTTGGGGGGCCCGAGCTCCTACGAGCAGTACTTC. It is translated as CASSLGGPSSYEQYF.

The chain carries TRBV10-3 and TRBJ1-1, with 10 nucleotides matching TRBD1. CDR1 ENHRY and CDR2 SYGVKD come from the germline V gene. Germline trimming cut 6 bases from V and 3 bases from J; bases unmatched to any gene: 7. The CDR3 extends over 15 amino acids. The CDR3 reads CAISMGQGWDTEAFF. CDR3 DNA sequence: TGTGCCATCAGCATGGGACAGGGGTGGGACACTGAAGCTTTCTTT.

This clonotype was observed a handful of times. V is TRBV28 and J is TRBJ2-3; either TRBD1 or TRBD2 may supply D (5 bases each). The V end lost 5 bases, the J end lost 2 bases, and 17 bases lay between the germline ends. CDR1 is MDHEN and CDR2 is SYDVKM in the germline V gene. There are 16 residues in the CDR3. CDR3 in amino acids: CASSIRRDRATDTQYF. CDR3 nucleotide sequence: TGTGCCAGCAGTATTCGCCGGGACCGAGCCACAGATACGCAGTATTTT.

The chain couples TRBV20-1 to TRBJ2-3; TRBD2 matches 13 bases. With 6 bases clipped from V and 2 bases from J, the junction kept 11 bases outside the gene matches. This CDR3 contains 17 residues. Germline V gene sequence: CDR1 DFQATT, CDR2 SNEGSKA (reference sequence). The CDR3 spells CSAQLAGGLKYTDTQYF. The CDR3 nucleotides are TGCAGTGCCCAACTAGCGGGAGGGCTTAAATACACAGATACGCAGTATTTT.

The CDR3 nucleotides read TGTGCCAGCAGCCAAGCGACTAGCGGATACAATGAGCAGTTCTTC. Amino acid sequence: CASSQATSGYNEQFF. The J gene is TRBJ2-1, the V gene TRBV3-1, with 9 nucleotides matching TRBD2. CDR1 is LGHDT, CDR2 YNNKEL, per germline (reference sequence). V shed 1 base, J shed 4 bases, and the junction held 2 bases outside the gene matches. The CDR3 has 15 residues.

In this sample, this clonotype turned up once. Being one base from a much bigger clone, this may be a read error. The chain links TRBV20-1 to TRBJ2-1; D perhaps matches TRBD2 (5 bases). The germline V gene has CDR1 DFQATT and CDR2 SNEGSKA (reference sequence). V was clipped by 3 bases and J by 2 bases, with 11 bases between them. The CDR3 covers 14 residues. The CDR3 region has the DNA TGCAGTGCTAGCGGTGACGGGGCCTACAATGAGCAGTTCTTC. The encoded protein is CSASGDGAYNEQFF.

The V and J genes are TRBV6-5 and TRBJ2-4, with a weak D call TRBD2 (6 bases). This CDR3 is 13 amino acids long. Deletions cut 0 bases from V and 13 bases from J, with 13 bases between. From germline, CDR1 is MNHEY and CDR2 SVGAGI. As DNA, the CDR3 is TGTGCCAGCAGTTACTCGCGGGCTCGGGAGCAGTACTTC. Its translation: CASSYSRAREQYF.

This clonotype was counted a few times. The chain has TRBV5-1 and TRBJ2-2; maybe TRBD1 (5 bases). This CDR3 has 15 amino acids. Germline assignment: CDR1 SGHRS and CDR2 YFSETQ. The V and J ends lost 3 bases and 5 bases respectively, with 14 bases between them. CDR3 in amino acids: CASSSLSTDTGELFF. In nucleotides, the CDR3 is TGCGCCAGCAGCTCCCTATCGACAGATACCGGGGAGCTGTTTTTT.